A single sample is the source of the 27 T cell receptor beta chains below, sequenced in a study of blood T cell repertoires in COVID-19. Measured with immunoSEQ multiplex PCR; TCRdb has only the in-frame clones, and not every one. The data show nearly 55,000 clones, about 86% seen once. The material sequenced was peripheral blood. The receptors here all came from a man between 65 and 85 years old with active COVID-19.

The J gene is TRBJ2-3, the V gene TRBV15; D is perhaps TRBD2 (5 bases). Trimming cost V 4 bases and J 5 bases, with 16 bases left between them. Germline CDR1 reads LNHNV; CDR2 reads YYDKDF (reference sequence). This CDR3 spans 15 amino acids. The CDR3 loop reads CATSTTLTRGDTQYF. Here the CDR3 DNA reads TGTGCCACCAGCACAACCCTTACCCGGGGAGATACGCAGTATTTT.

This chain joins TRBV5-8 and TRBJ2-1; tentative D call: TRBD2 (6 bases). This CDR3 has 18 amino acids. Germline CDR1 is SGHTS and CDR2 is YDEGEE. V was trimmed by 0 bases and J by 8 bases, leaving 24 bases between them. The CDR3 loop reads CASSLAAGRGTGFDEQFF. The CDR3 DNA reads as TGTGCCAGCAGCTTGGCCGCGGGGAGAGGGACGGGGTTCGATGAGCAGTTCTTC.

The CDR3 spells CASSPTYRDSPLHF. In DNA form, the CDR3 reads TGTGCCAGCAGCCCAACGTACAGGGATTCACCCCTCCACTTT. The chain links TRBV3-1 (or the pseudogene TRBV3-2) to TRBJ1-6, with D maybe TRBD1 (6 bases). The ends were cut back, 4 bases at V and 8 bases at J, with 12 bases in the middle. The CDR3 is made up of 14 amino acids. Germline values: CDR1 LGHDT, CDR2 YNNKEL (reference sequence).

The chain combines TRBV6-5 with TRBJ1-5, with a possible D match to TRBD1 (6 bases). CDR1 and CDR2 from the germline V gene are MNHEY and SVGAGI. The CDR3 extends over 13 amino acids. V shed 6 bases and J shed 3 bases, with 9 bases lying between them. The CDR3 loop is CASRTGPNQPQHF. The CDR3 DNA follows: TGTGCCAGCAGAACAGGGCCCAATCAGCCCCAGCATTTT.

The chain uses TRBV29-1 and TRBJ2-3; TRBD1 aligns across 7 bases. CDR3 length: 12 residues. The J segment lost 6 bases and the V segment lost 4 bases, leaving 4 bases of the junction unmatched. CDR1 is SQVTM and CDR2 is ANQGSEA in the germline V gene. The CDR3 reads CSVGQGGDTQYF. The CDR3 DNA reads TGCAGCGTTGGACAGGGCGGGGATACGCAGTATTTT.

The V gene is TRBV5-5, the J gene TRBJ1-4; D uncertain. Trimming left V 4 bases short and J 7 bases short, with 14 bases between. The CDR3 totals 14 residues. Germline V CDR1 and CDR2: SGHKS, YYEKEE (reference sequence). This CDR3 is CASSVPGGGEKLFF. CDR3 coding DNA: TGTGCCAGCAGCGTCCCCGGTGGAGGTGAAAAACTGTTTTTT. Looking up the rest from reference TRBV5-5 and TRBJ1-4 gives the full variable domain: DAGVTQSPTHLIKTRGQQVTLRCSPISGHKSVSWYQQVLGQGPQFIFQYYEKEERGRGNFPDRFSARQFPNYSSELNVNALLLGDSALYLCASSVPGGGEKLFFGSGTQLSVL.

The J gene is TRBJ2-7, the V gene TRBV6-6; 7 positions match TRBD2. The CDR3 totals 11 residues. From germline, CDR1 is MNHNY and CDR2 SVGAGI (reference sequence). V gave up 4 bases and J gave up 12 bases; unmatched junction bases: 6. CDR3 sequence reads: CASSWGGSLYF. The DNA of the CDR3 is TGTGCCAGCAGTTGGGGGGGTTCCCTGTACTTC.

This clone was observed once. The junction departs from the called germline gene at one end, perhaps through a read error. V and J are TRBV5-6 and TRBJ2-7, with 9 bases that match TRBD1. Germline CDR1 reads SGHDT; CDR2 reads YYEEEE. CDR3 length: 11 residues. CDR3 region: CASSLGGTGLF. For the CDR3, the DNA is TGTGCCAGCAGCTTGGGGGGGACAGGGTTGTTC.

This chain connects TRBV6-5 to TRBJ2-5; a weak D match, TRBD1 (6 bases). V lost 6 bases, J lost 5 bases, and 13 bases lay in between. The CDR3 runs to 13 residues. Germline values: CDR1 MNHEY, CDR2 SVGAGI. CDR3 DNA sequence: TGTGCCAGCAGACCCAGGGGTGTGGAGACCCAGTACTTC. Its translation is CASRPRGVETQYF.

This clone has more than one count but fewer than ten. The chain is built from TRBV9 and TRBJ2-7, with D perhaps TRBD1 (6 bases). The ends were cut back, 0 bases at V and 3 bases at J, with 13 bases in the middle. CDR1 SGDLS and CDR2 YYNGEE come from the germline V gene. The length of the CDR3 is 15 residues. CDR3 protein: CASSVAGTPDYEQYF. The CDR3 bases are TGTGCCAGCAGCGTAGCCGGGACACCGGACTACGAGCAGTACTTC.

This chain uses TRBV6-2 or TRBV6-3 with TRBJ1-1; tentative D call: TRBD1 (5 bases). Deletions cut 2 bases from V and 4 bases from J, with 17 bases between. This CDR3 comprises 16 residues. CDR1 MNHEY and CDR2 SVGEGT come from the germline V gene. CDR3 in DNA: TGTGCCAGCAGTTACGATGTTCGGGGGGTGAGCACTGAAGCTTTCTTT. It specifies CASSYDVRGVSTEAFF.

As DNA, the CDR3 is TGTGCCAGCAGCGCCCCGGACAGGGGAACCTACGAGCAGTACTTC. Protein product: CASSAPDRGTYEQYF. The J gene is TRBJ2-7, the V gene TRBV6-5, with 9 bases matching TRBD1. Germline CDR1 and CDR2: MNHEY and SVGAGI. Trimming removed 6 bases from V and 2 bases from J; junction bases left unmatched: 8. The CDR3 loop spans 15 amino acids.

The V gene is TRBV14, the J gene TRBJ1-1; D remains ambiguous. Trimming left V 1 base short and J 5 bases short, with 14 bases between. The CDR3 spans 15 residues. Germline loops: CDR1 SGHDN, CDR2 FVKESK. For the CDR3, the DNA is TGTGCCAGCAGCCAAGTCACCTTGCAGAGGACTGAAGCTTTCTTT. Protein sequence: CASSQVTLQRTEAFF.

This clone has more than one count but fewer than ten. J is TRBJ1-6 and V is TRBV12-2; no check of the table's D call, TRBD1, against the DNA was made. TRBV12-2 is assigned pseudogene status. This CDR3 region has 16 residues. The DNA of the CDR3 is TGTGCAAGTCGCTCCTCAGGGGGCTCCCCTAATTCACCCCTCCACTTT. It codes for CASRSSGGSPNSPLHF.

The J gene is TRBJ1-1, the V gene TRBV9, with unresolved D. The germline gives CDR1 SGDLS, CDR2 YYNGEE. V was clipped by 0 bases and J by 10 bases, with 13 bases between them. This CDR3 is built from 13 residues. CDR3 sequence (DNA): TGTGCCAGCAGCGTAGATGCCGGGGTAGGAGCTTTCTTT. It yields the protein CASSVDAGVGAFF.

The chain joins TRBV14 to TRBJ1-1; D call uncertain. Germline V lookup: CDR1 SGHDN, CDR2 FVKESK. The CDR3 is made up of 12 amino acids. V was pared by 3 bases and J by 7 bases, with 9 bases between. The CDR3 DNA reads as TGTGCCAGCAGCCATGCCTTGAGTGAAGCTTTCTTT. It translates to CASSHALSEAFF.

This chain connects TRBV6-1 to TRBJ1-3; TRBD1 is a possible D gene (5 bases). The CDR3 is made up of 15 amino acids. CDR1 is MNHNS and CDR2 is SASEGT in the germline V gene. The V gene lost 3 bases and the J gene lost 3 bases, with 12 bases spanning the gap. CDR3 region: CASSDIPGLGNTIYF. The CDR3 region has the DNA TGTGCCAGCAGTGATATCCCAGGGCTTGGAAACACCATATATTTT.

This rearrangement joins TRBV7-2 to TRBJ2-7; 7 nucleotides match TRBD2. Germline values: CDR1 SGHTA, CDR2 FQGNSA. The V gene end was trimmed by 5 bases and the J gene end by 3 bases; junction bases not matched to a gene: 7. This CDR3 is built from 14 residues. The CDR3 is CASSPGRGVYEQYF. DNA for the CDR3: TGTGCCAGCAGCCCCGGACGGGGGGTCTACGAGCAGTACTTC.

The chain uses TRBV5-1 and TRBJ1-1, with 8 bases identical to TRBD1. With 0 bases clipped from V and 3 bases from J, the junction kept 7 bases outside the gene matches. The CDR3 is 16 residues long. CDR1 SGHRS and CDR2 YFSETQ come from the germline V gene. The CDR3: CASSLGFIQGDTEAFF. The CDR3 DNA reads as TGCGCCAGCAGCTTGGGCTTCATACAGGGGGACACTGAAGCTTTCTTT.

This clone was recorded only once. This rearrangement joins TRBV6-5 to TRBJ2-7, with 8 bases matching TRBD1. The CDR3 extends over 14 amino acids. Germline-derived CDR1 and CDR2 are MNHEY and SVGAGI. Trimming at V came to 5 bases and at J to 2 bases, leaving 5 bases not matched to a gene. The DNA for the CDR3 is TGTGCCAGCAGTAGGACAGGGCTTCCCTACGAGCAGTACTTC. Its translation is CASSRTGLPYEQYF.

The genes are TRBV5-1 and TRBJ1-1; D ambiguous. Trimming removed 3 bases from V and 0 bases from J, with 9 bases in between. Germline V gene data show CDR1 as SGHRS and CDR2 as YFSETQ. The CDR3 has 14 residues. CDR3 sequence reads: CASSSDIMNTEAFF. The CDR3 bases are TGCGCCAGCAGCTCAGACATTATGAACACTGAAGCTTTCTTT.

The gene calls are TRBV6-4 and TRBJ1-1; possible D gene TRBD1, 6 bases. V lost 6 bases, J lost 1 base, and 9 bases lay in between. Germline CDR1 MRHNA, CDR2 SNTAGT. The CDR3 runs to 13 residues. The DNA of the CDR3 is TGTGCCAGCAGCCCAGGGGAGAACACTGAAGCTTTCTTT. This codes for CASSPGENTEAFF.

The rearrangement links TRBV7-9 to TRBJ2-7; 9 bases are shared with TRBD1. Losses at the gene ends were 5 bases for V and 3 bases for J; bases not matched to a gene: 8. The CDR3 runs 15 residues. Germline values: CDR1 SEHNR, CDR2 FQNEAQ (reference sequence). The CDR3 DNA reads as TGTGCCAGCAGCACCAGGTTGGGACAGGGCTACGAGCAGTACTTC. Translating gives CASSTRLGQGYEQYF.

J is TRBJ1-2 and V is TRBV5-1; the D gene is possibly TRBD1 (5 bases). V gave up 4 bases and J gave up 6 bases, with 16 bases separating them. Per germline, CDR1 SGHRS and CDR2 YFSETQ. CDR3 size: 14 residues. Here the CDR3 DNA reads TGCGCCAGCAGCCCGACCCGGGGGTTGGATGGCTACACCTTC. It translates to CASSPTRGLDGYTF. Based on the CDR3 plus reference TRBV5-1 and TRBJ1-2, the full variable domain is KAGVTQTPRYLIKTRGQQVTLSCSPISGHRSVSWYQQTPGQGLQFLFEYFSETQRNKGNFPGRFSGRQFSNSRSEMNVSTLELGDSALYLCASSPTRGLDGYTFGSGTRLTVV.

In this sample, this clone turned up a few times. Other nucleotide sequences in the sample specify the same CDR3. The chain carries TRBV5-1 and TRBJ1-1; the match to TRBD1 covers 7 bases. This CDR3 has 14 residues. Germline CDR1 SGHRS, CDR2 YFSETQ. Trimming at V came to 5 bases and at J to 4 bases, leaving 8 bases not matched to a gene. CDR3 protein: CASSSQGSSTEAFF. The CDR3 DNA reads TGCGCCAGCAGTTCACAGGGGTCGAGCACTGAAGCTTTCTTT. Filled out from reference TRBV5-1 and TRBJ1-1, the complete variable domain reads KAGVTQTPRYLIKTRGQQVTLSCSPISGHRSVSWYQQTPGQGLQFLFEYFSETQRNKGNFPGRFSGRQFSNSRSEMNVSTLELGDSALYLCASSSQGSSTEAFFGQGTRLTVV.

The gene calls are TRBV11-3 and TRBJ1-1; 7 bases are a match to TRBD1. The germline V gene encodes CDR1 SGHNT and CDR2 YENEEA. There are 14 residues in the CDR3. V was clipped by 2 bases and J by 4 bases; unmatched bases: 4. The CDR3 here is CASSLLAGGTEAFF. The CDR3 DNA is TGTGCCAGCAGCTTATTGGCAGGGGGCACTGAAGCTTTCTTT.

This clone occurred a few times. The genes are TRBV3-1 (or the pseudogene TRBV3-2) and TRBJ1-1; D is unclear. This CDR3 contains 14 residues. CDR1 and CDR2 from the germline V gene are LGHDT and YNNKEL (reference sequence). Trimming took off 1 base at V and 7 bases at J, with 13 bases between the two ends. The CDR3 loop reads CASSQVAGGYEAFF. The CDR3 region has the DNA TGTGCCAGCAGCCAAGTTGCGGGTGGCTATGAAGCTTTCTTT.